Each of the 31 T cell receptor beta chains below was sequenced from the same sample in a study of molecular identifiers for immune sequencing clone quantification. A single record per CDR3 protein comes from TCRdb applying MiXCR to the PCR reads. The profile shows hundreds of thousands of distinct CDR3 sequences, 25% of them singletons. The sample comprised naive CD8+ T cells from blood, with Jurkat cell RNA spiked in. The subset here: FACS-sorted CD8+CD4-CCR7+CD45RA+ naive T cells. These receptors were obtained from a human donor in good health. Some libraries in this study had Jurkat cell RNA spiked in.

With regard to this clonotype: A single base separates this from a much larger clone, so it may be a read error. V usage is TRBV6-5 and J usage is TRBJ1-4; 8 bases are a match to TRBD1. Losses at the gene ends were 5 bases for V and 7 bases for J; bases not matched to a gene: 9. The CDR3 has 15 residues. Germline CDR1 and CDR2: MNHEY and SVGAGI. The CDR3 sequence: CASSGRGLAIEKLFF. The CDR3 DNA is TGTGCCAGCAGTGGCAGGGGGCTTGCTATTGAAAAACTGTTTTTT.

This chain joins TRBV19 and TRBJ1-2; 7 nucleotides align to TRBD1. The CDR3 sequence is 14 residues long. Trimming at V came to 7 bases and at J to 2 bases, leaving 7 bases not matched to a gene. CDR1 and CDR2 from the germline V gene are LNHDA and SQIVND (reference sequence). Here the CDR3 DNA reads TGTGCCAGTACCCCCGGGACAGTCAACTATGGCTACACCTTC. It encodes CASTPGTVNYGYTF.

The table lists this clonotype with a count of one. A much bigger clone sits one base away, suggesting this may be a read error. Since no conserved phenylalanine or tryptophan closes the CDR3, a read error is the likely cause. V usage is TRBV29-1 and J usage is TRBJ2-7, with a tentative D call TRBD1 (6 bases). Between the trimmed V and J ends, which lost 2 bases and 1 base, there was a span of 9 bases. CDR1 SQVTM and CDR2 ANQGSEA come from the germline V gene. The CDR3 runs to 13 residues. The CDR3 here is CSVEPTGSYEQYL. CDR3 nucleotides: TGCAGCGTTGAACCAACAGGGTCCTACGAGCAGTACCTC.

A few counts support this clonotype. The CDR3 DNA is TGTGCCAGCAGAACCTTAGGGGATACTACCTACGAGCAGTACTTC. The encoded protein is CASRTLGDTTYEQYF. The gene calls are TRBV28 and TRBJ2-7; tentative D call: TRBD1 (5 bases). Trimming cost V 6 bases and J 2 bases, with 17 bases left between them. The CDR3 loop spans 15 amino acids. Germline CDR1 MDHEN, CDR2 SYDVKM.

The chain employs TRBV7-9 and TRBJ2-7, with no clear D. Trimming took off 5 bases at V and 0 bases at J, with 11 bases between the two ends. The CDR3 is 14 residues long. Per germline, CDR1 SEHNR and CDR2 FQNEAQ (reference sequence). The CDR3 reads CASSLSPTSYEQYF. The CDR3 coding sequence is TGTGCCAGCAGCCTGTCCCCTACCTCCTACGAGCAGTACTTC.

V usage is TRBV12-3 or TRBV12-4 and J usage is TRBJ2-7, with a weak D call TRBD1 (6 bases). V lost 2 bases, J lost 2 bases, and 16 bases lay in between. This CDR3 region has 16 residues. CDR3: CASSLSGAGVAYEQYF. CDR3 sequence (DNA): TGTGCCAGCAGTTTATCGGGTGCAGGGGTAGCCTACGAGCAGTACTTC.

This clonotype was picked up a small number of times. The chain uses TRBV5-1 and TRBJ2-1; D is undetermined. Germline V lookup: CDR1 SGHRS, CDR2 YFSETQ. V lost 2 bases and J lost 1, with 10 bases in between. CDR3 size: 15 residues. CDR3 nucleotides: TGCGCCAGCAGCTTCCGGGCCCCGTCCTACAATGAGCAGTTCTTC. Protein sequence: CASSFRAPSYNEQFF. Complete variable domain (other parts from reference TRBV5-1 and TRBJ2-1): KAGVTQTPRYLIKTRGQQVTLSCSPISGHRSVSWYQQTPGQGLQFLFEYFSETQRNKGNFPGRFSGRQFSNSRSEMNVSTLELGDSALYLCASSFRAPSYNEQFFGPGTRLTVL.

This clonotype was counted ten times or more. V and J are TRBV4-1 and TRBJ2-5, with 10 bases fitting TRBD2. Germline CDR1 is MGHRA and CDR2 is YSYEKL. The CDR3 contains 16 residues. V gave up 0 bases and J gave up 5 bases; unmatched junction bases: 6. The CDR3: CASSQEQRGGHETQYF. The CDR3 nucleotides read TGCGCCAGCAGCCAAGAGCAGCGGGGGGGCCATGAGACCCAGTACTTC.

This clonotype was observed at least ten times. The chain recombines TRBV27 with TRBJ1-5; D gene unclear. The CDR3 has 14 amino acids. V lost 3 bases, J lost 6 bases, and 12 bases lay in between. The germline V gene encodes CDR1 MNHEY and CDR2 SMNVEV (reference sequence). The CDR3 sequence: CASSLGGPPQPQHF. The CDR3 DNA sequence: TGTGCCAGCAGTTTGGGAGGACCCCCTCAGCCCCAGCATTTT.

This clonotype was observed many times. The CDR3 is CAISDPQGNYEQYF. The CDR3 region has the DNA TGTGCCATCAGTGACCCCCAGGGGAACTACGAGCAGTACTTC. The rearrangement joins TRBV10-3 to TRBJ2-7; D may be TRBD1 (6 bases). The germline gives CDR1 ENHRY, CDR2 SYGVKD. Trimming cost V 3 bases and J 3 bases, with 12 bases left between them. This CDR3 spans 14 amino acids.

This clonotype has a count of ten or more. The chain employs TRBV6-5 and TRBJ2-5; tentative D call: TRBD2 (6 bases). The germline V gene encodes CDR1 MNHEY and CDR2 SVGAGI. The CDR3 is 12 residues long. V was cut by 5 bases and J by 4 bases, with 8 bases left in between. The CDR3 nucleotides are TGTGCCAGCAGTAGCGGGCGAGAGACCCAGTACTTC. Protein: CASSSGRETQYF.

This clonotype was recorded many times. The chain couples TRBV6-5 to TRBJ2-3; 7 positions agree with TRBD2. The V gene end was trimmed by 0 bases and the J gene end by 0 bases; junction bases not matched to a gene: 6. The germline V gene has CDR1 MNHEY and CDR2 SVGAGI. The CDR3 loop spans 17 amino acids. As DNA, the CDR3 is TGTGCCAGCAGTTACTCGGCTAGCGGATACAGCACAGATACGCAGTATTTT. It codes for CASSYSASGYSTDTQYF.

The rearrangement links TRBV24-1 to TRBJ2-2, with a tentative D call TRBD2 (6 bases). The CDR3 is 15 residues long. Trimming pared 4 bases from V and 3 bases from J, leaving 11 bases between. Germline-derived CDR1 and CDR2 are KGHDR and SFDVKD. The CDR3 DNA reads as TGTGCCACCAGTGAGCGGGGCAGCTACACCGGGGAGCTGTTTTTT. It codes for CATSERGSYTGELFF.

This clonotype was seen more than once but under ten times. The gene calls are TRBV20-1 and TRBJ1-6; tentative D call: TRBD1 (6 bases). Trimming left V 6 bases short and J 1 base short, with 13 bases between. CDR3 length: 15 residues. Germline V gene sequence: CDR1 DFQATT, CDR2 SNEGSKA (reference sequence). CDR3 coding DNA: TGCAGTGCCCGAGGGGGGTATTCCTATAATTCACCCCTCCACTTT. Its protein product is CSARGGYSYNSPLHF.

This clonotype was picked up many times. The gene calls are TRBV12-3 or TRBV12-4 and TRBJ2-3; perhaps TRBD1 as D (6 bases). This CDR3 comprises 14 residues. Trimming took 6 bases from V and 3 from J, leaving 13 bases between them. The CDR3 region is CASSPGAGTDTQYF. The CDR3 DNA reads as TGTGCCAGCAGCCCAGGGGCAGGGACAGATACGCAGTATTTT.

About this clonotype: A read error may produce the germline difference seen at one junction end. The genes are TRBV18 and TRBJ1-5, with D perhaps matching TRBD1 (5 bases). This CDR3 comprises 14 residues. The germline gives CDR1 KGHSH, CDR2 LQKENI. CDR3 protein: CASSSGQVNQPQQF. DNA for the CDR3: TGTGCCAGCTCATCGGGGCAGGTCAATCAGCCCCAGCAGTTT. Full variable domain (outside the CDR3, taken from reference TRBV18 and TRBJ1-5): NAGVMQNPRHLVRRRGQEARLRCSPMKGHSHVYWYRQLPEEGLKFMVYLQKENIIDESGMPKERFSAEFPKEGPSILRIQQVVRGDSAAYFCASSSGQVNQPQQFGDGTRLSIL.

This clonotype was seen only once. A much larger clone is a single base away; this may be a read error. This chain joins TRBV9 and TRBJ2-2, with 9 bases matching TRBD1. V trimming: 3 bases; J trimming: 5 bases; junction bases outside the gene matches: 5. Per germline, CDR1 SGDLS and CDR2 YYNGEE. There are 15 residues in the CDR3. CDR3 DNA: TGTGCCAGCAGCGGTGACAGGGGGTTGACCGGGGAGCTGTTTTTT. Its translation is CASSGDRGLTGELFF. The full variable domain, with the rest looked up from reference TRBV9 and TRBJ2-2, is DSGVTQTPKHLITATGQRVTLRCSPRSGDLSVYWYQQSLDQGLQFLIQYYNGEERAKGNILERFSAQQFPDLHSELNLSSLELGDSALYFCASSGDRGLTGELFFGEGSRLTVL.

This clonotype was detected only once. A read error is possible here, since a much larger clone lies one base away. J is TRBJ2-3 and V is TRBV6-2 or TRBV6-3; TRBD2 aligns across 9 bases. Germline V gives CDR1 MNHEY, CDR2 SVGEGT. This CDR3 has 16 residues. Unmatched junction bases numbered 11, after V lost 3 bases and J lost 7 bases. CDR3 nucleotides: TGTGCCAGCAGTTATTCCCGACTAGCGGAGCCGAATACGCAGTATTTT. Translating gives CASSYSRLAEPNTQYF.

This clonotype was counted a single time. This rearrangement joins TRBV27 to TRBJ2-5; 13 bases align to TRBD2. This CDR3 spans 16 amino acids. The V segment lost 2 bases and the J segment 5 bases; nucleotides outside the gene matches: 5. CDR1 MNHEY and CDR2 SMNVEV come from the germline V gene (reference sequence). CDR3 residues: CASSLGLAGAGETQYF. The DNA of the CDR3 is TGTGCCAGCAGTTTAGGACTAGCGGGAGCCGGGGAGACCCAGTACTTC.

A few counts support this clonotype. The chain employs TRBV7-6 and TRBJ2-3; D is perhaps TRBD1 or TRBD2 (5 bases each). The CDR3 length is 15 residues. Germline V CDR1 and CDR2: SGHVS, FNYEAQ. Trimming removed 3 bases at V and 5 bases at J, with 15 bases between. CDR3 in DNA: TGTGCCAGCAGCTTGGGCCGGGGCAAGGTAGATACGCAGTATTTT. Translation: CASSLGRGKVDTQYF.

In its sample, this clonotype was seen many times. The rearrangement links TRBV5-1 to TRBJ1-2, with no clear D. Trimming stripped 4 bases from V and 7 bases from J, with 5 bases between. The germline V gene has CDR1 SGHRS and CDR2 YFSETQ. CDR3 length: 10 amino acids. The CDR3 sequence: CASSSVGYTF. CDR3 DNA: TGCGCCAGCAGCAGTGTTGGCTACACCTTC.

The V and J genes are TRBV19 and TRBJ1-1; D is undetermined. Per germline, CDR1 LNHDA and CDR2 SQIVND (reference sequence). V was shortened by 3 bases and J by 1 base, with 6 bases between the two germline ends. This CDR3 region has 13 residues. The CDR3 protein is CASSISENTEAFF. The CDR3 bases are TGTGCCAGTAGTATTTCTGAGAACACTGAAGCTTTCTTT.

This clonotype was found many times. This CDR3 reads CASSLARGLDTEAFF. The CDR3 DNA reads as TGTGCCAGCAGCTTAGCGAGGGGCTTGGACACTGAAGCTTTCTTT. The chain has TRBV7-9 and TRBJ1-1; maybe TRBD1 (5 bases). Looked up from germline, CDR1 is SEHNR and CDR2 is FQNEAQ (reference sequence). Trimming pared 0 bases from V and 3 bases from J, leaving 11 bases between. The CDR3 is made up of 15 amino acids.

On this clonotype itself: Compared with germline, one end of the junction differs, possibly owing to a read error. This chain uses TRBV28 with TRBJ1-2; the match to TRBD1 covers 9 bases. The CDR3 loop spans 18 amino acids. The germline V gene has CDR1 MDHEN and CDR2 SYDVKM. The CDR3 region has the DNA TGTGCCAGCAGTTTACAATGGGACAGGGTCCACCCTAACTATGGCTTCACCTTC. The encoded protein is CASSLQWDRVHPNYGFTF.

V is TRBV6-2 or TRBV6-3 and J is TRBJ2-5; D may match TRBD1 or TRBD2 (5 bases each). The CDR3 is 15 residues long. CDR1 and CDR2 from the germline V gene are MNHEY and SVGEGT. V was cut by 0 bases and J by 7 bases, with 15 bases left in between. The CDR3, as DNA: TGTGCCAGCAGTTACTCGGGGGATTTTACTGGGACCCAGTACTTC. Protein sequence: CASSYSGDFTGTQYF.

The gene calls are TRBV27 and TRBJ2-1, with 9 bases fitting TRBD2. Germline CDR1 reads MNHEY; CDR2 reads SMNVEV (reference sequence). The CDR3 is 18 amino acids. The V and J ends lost 2 bases and 2 bases, in that order; junction bases with no gene match: 10. The CDR3 coding sequence is TGTGCCAGCAGTTTAGCCGCGGGGGGGCGTGGGGCCTACAATGAGCAGTTCTTC. As protein: CASSLAAGGRGAYNEQFF.

The V call is TRBV18, the J call TRBJ2-7; 8 bases are shared with TRBD1. The CDR3 extends over 16 amino acids. J was trimmed by 2 bases and V by 3 bases; bases with no gene match: 9. Germline V CDR1 and CDR2: KGHSH, LQKENI. The CDR3 here is CASSPTLDREAYEQYF. The CDR3 DNA sequence: TGTGCCAGCTCACCTACCCTGGACAGGGAGGCCTACGAGCAGTACTTC.

Points on this clonotype: Its ends do not fully match the called genes, so a read error is possible. This sequence joins TRBV3-1 and TRBJ1-4, with a weak D call TRBD1 (5 bases). This CDR3 is built from 15 residues. Germline loops: CDR1 LGHDT, CDR2 YNNKEL (reference sequence). Written as DNA, the CDR3 is TGTGCCAGCGCACCCCTTGGGGGGACTAATGAAATACTGTTTTTT. Its translation is CASAPLGGTNEILFF.

This clonotype showed up many times. The rearrangement links TRBV29-1 to TRBJ2-6; D remains unclear. The CDR3 length is 16 residues. Germline CDR1 reads SQVTM; CDR2 reads ANQGSEA. V was shortened by 0 bases and J by 0 bases, with 9 bases between the two germline ends. CDR3 nucleotides: TGCAGCGTTGAAGACAGAACCAGCTCTGGGGCCAACGTCCTGACTTTC. Protein product: CSVEDRTSSGANVLTF.

Many counts were recorded for this clonotype. This chain connects TRBV10-3 to TRBJ2-7; no clear D. The CDR3 contains 13 residues. Trimming shortened V by 6 bases and J by 2 bases, and 11 bases separated the two germline ends. Germline V gene sequence: CDR1 ENHRY, CDR2 SYGVKD. As DNA, the CDR3 is TGTGCCATCAGCGATACCTCTGCCTACGAGCAGTACTTC. Protein: CAISDTSAYEQYF.

This clonotype was seen at least ten times. The rearrangement links TRBV29-1 to TRBJ2-2; D call uncertain. The germline V gene has CDR1 SQVTM and CDR2 ANQGSEA. V was pared by 5 bases and J by 1 base, with 8 bases between. The CDR3 is made up of 13 amino acids. The CDR3 DNA sequence: TGCAGCGTTTGGCTGGTGAACACCGGGGAGCTGTTTTTT. This sequence encodes CSVWLVNTGELFF.